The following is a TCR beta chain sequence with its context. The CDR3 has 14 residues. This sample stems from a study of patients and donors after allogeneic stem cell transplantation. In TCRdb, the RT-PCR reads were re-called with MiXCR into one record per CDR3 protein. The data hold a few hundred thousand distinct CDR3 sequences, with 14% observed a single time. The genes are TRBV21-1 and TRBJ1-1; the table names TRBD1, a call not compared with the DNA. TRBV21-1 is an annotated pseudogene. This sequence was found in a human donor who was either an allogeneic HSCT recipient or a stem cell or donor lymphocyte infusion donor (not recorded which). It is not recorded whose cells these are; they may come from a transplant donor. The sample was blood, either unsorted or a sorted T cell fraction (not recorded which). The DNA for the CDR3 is TGTGCCAGCAGCAAAGTTTACGGGGGGCTGGTAGCTTTCTTT. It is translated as CASSKVYGGLVAFF.